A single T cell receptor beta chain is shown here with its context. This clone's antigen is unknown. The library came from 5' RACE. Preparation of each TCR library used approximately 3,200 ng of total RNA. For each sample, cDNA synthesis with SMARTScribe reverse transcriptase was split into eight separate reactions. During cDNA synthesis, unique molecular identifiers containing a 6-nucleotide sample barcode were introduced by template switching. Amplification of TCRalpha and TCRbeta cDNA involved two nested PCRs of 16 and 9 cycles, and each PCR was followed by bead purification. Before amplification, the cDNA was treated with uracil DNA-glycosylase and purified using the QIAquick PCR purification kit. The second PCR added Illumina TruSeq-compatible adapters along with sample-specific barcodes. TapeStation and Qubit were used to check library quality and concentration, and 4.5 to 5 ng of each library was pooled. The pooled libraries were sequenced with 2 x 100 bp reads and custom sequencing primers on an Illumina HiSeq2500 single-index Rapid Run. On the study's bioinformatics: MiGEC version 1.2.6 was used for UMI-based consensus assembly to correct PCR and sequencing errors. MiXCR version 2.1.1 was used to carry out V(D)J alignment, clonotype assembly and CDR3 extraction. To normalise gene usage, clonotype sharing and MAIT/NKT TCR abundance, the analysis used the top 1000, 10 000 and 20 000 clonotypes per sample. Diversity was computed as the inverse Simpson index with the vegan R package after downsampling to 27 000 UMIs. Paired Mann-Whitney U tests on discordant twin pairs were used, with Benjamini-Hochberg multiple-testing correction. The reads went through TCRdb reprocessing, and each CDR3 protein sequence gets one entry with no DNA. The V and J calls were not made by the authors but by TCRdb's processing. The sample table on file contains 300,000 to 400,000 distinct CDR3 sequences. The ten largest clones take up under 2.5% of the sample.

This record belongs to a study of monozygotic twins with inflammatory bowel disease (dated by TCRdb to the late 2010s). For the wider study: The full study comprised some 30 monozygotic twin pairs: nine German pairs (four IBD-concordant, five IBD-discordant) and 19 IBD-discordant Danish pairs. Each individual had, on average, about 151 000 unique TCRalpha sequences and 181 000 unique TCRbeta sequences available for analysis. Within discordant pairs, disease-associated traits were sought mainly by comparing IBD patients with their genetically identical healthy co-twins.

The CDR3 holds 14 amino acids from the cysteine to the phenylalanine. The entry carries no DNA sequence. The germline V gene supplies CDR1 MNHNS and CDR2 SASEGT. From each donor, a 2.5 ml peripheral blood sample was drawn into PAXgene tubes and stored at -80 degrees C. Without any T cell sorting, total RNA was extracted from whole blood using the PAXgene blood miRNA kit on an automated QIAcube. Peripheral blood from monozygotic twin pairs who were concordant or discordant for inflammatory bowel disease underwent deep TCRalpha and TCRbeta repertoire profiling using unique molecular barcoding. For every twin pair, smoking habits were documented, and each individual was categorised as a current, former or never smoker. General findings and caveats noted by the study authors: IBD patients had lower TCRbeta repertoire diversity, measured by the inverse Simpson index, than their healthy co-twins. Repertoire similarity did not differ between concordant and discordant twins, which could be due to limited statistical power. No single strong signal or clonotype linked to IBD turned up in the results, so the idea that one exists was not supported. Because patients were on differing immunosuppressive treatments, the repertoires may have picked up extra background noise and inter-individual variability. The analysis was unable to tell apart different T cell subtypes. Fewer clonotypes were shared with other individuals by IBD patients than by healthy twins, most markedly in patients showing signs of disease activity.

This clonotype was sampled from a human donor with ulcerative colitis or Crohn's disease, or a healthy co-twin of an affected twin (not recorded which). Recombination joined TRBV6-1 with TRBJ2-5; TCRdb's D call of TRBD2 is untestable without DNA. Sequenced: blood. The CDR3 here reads CASSPTSGIQTQYF.